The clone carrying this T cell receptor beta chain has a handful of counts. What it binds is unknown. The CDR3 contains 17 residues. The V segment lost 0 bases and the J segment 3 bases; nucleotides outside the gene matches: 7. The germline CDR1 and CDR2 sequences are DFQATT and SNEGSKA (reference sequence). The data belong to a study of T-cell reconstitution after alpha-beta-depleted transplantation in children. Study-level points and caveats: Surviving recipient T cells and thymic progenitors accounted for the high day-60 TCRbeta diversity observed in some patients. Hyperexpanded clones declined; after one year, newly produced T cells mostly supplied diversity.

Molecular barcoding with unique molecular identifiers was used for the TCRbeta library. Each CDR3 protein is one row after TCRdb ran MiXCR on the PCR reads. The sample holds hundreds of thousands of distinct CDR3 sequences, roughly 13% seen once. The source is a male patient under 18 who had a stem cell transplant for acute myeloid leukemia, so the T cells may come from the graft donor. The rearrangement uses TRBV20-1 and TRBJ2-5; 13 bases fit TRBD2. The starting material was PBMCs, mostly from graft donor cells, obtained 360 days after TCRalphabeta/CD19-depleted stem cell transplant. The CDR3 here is CSARDPSTSGRKETQYF. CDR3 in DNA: TGCAGTGCTAGAGATCCCTCGACTAGCGGGAGGAAAGAGACCCAGTACTTC.